This T cell receptor beta chain was recovered during a study of technical replicates of blood from a few donors. TCRdb's table, derived via immunoSEQ multiplex PCR, lists solely in-frame clones and lacks some. The sample shows about 70,000 clones, almost 98% of them seen only once. Per the germline V gene, CDR1 is SGHRS and CDR2 is YFSETQ. The ends were cut back, 4 bases at V and 2 bases at J, with 14 bases in the middle. The CDR3 length is 15 residues. The receptor's source is a human donor in good health. Sample: T cells isolated from PBMCs. V is TRBV5-1 and J is TRBJ2-3; a weak D match, TRBD2 (5 bases). The CDR3 sequence is CASSSGRISTDTQYF. The CDR3 nucleotides read TGCGCCAGCAGCAGCGGACGGATTTCCACAGATACGCAGTATTTT.